A selection of T cell receptor beta chains follows, all from one sample in a study of cytomegalovirus exposure and HLA in healthy donors. Clones were read by immunoSEQ multiplex PCR, and TCRdb kept only the in-frame ones, dropping some. The sample yields roughly 180,000 clones, 75% to 85% seen once. Specimen: PBMCs. The receptors were sampled from a girl aged 10 to 17 in good health and CMV-seropositive. Each CDR3 is given with its conserved first and last residue. Fields, in order: V gene, D gene, clone size, J gene, CDR3 DNA, CDR3 protein. D genes are given only for firm matches. Expanded clones are given a class, and other clones once, few, many or no size at all.

TRBV19	.	.	TRBJ2-1	TGTGCCAGTAGTATTAGCTCCTACAATGAGCAGTTCTTC	CASSISSYNEQFF
TRBV4-1	TRBD1	.	TRBJ2-2	TGCGCCAGCAGCCAAGAGGGGGACAGGGGGGGGAACACCGGGGAGCTGTTTTTT	CASSQEGDRGGNTGELFF
TRBV4-3	.	.	TRBJ1-6	TGCGCCAGCAGCCAAAGGCCTCTAGGTCCGGATTCACCCCTCCACTTT	CASSQRPLGPDSPLHF
TRBV9	TRBD1	.	TRBJ2-3	TGTGCCAGCAGCGTAGGAGGGGGGACAGGGGCCCCAACAGATACGCAGTATTTT	CASSVGGGTGAPTDTQYF
TRBV27	.	.	TRBJ2-1	TGTGCCAGCAGTCCGGGGACACACACCTACAATGAGCAGTTCTTC	CASSPGTHTYNEQFF
TRBV7-9	TRBD1	few	TRBJ2-2	TGTGCCAGCAGCTTGTATGAGGGGGCCACCGGGGAGCTGTTTTTT	CASSLYEGATGELFF
TRBV11-2	TRBD2	.	TRBJ2-7	TGTGCCAGCAGCTGGGGGGGGCGGGGGGCAAACTACGAGCAGTACTTC	CASSWGGRGANYEQYF
TRBV5-5	TRBD1	.	TRBJ2-7	TGTGCCAGCAGACGAGCCGGGACAGACTACGAGCAGTACTTC	CASRRAGTDYEQYF
TRBV27	TRBD1	.	TRBJ1-2	TGTGCCAGCAGTTCGGGACAGGGGTATGGCTACACCTTC	CASSSGQGYGYTF
TRBV7-2	.	.	TRBJ2-7	TGTGCCAGCAGGATAGGGGCAGGGAATTCCTACGAGCAGTACTTC	CASRIGAGNSYEQYF
TRBV6-4	TRBD2	.	TRBJ2-7	TGTGCCAGCAGTGACACATTAGCGGGGCCTTATTACGAGCAGTACTTC	CASSDTLAGPYYEQYF
TRBV5-1	TRBD2	.	TRBJ2-5	TGCGCCAGCAGCTTGGTCGGGGGGGCGGAGACCCAGTACTTC	CASSLVGGAETQYF
TRBV10-1	.	.	TRBJ2-3	TGCGCCAGCAGTGAGATACGGGCAAAGAAAGACAGACGAAAAGATACGCAGTATTTT	CASSEIRAKKDRRKDTQYF
TRBV4-1	.	.	TRBJ2-7	TGCGCCAGCAGCCACCCCCCCCTGTACGAGCAGTACTTC	CASSHPPLYEQYF
TRBV5-5	.	.	TRBJ1-4	TGTGCCAGCAGCTTAGAGCCGAATGAAAAACTGTTTTTT	CASSLEPNEKLFF
TRBV9	TRBD2	few	TRBJ2-1	TGTGCCAGCAGCGTTATGGCGGGGGGGTACAATGAGCAGTTCTTC	CASSVMAGGYNEQFF
TRBV9	TRBD2	.	TRBJ2-5	TGTGCCAGCAGCGATTCGACTAGCGGGGGGGCGAAGGAGACCCAGTACTTC	CASSDSTSGGAKETQYF
TRBV19	TRBD1	.	TRBJ1-1	TGTGCCAGTAGTATAGGGCAGGGGGCTGATGAAGCTTTCTTT	CASSIGQGADEAFF
TRBV6-6	.	.	TRBJ2-3	TGTGCCAGCAGAAACGGGGGTAGCACAGATACGCAGTATTTT	CASRNGGSTDTQYF